Each of the 4 T cell receptor beta chains below was sequenced from the same sample in a study of monozygotic twins with inflammatory bowel disease. Reprocessing the 5' RACE reads, TCRdb reports a single entry for every CDR3 protein and omits DNA. The repertoire table contains approximately 160,000 distinct CDR3 sequences. Specimen: blood. These receptors all come from a human donor with ulcerative colitis or Crohn's disease, or a healthy co-twin of an affected twin (not recorded which).

The CDR3 region is CSASKAELAKNIQYF. This chain uses TRBV20-1 with TRBJ2-4; TCRdb names TRBD2, which stays unverified in the absence of DNA. The CDR3 runs to 15 residues. Germline V gene lookup returns CDR1 DFQATT and CDR2 SNEGSKA (reference sequence).

This sequence joins TRBV9 and TRBJ2-7; as DNA is missing, the TRBD2 call by TCRdb cannot be tested. This CDR3 has 15 amino acids. Looked up from germline, CDR1 is SGDLS and CDR2 is YYNGEE. CDR3 sequence reads: CASSVAGGRAAEQYF.

The chain is built from TRBV7-3 and TRBJ2-3; with no DNA, the TCRdb D assignment of TRBD1 cannot be verified. Germline CDR1 and CDR2: SGHTA and FQGTGA. This CDR3 is built from 14 residues. This chain's CDR3 is CASSFRDSGDTQYF.

The chain has TRBV5-4 and TRBJ2-1. CDR1 is SGHNT, CDR2 YYREEE, per germline (reference sequence). The CDR3 sequence is 12 residues long. This CDR3 reads CASSPDLNEQFF. The variable domain in full, with the rest retrieved from reference TRBV5-4 and TRBJ2-1, is ETGVTQSPTHLIKTRGQQVTLRCSSQSGHNTVSWYQQALGQGPQFIFQYYREEENGRGNFPPRFSGLQFPNYSSELNVNALELDDSALYLCASSPDLNEQFFGPGTRLTVL.